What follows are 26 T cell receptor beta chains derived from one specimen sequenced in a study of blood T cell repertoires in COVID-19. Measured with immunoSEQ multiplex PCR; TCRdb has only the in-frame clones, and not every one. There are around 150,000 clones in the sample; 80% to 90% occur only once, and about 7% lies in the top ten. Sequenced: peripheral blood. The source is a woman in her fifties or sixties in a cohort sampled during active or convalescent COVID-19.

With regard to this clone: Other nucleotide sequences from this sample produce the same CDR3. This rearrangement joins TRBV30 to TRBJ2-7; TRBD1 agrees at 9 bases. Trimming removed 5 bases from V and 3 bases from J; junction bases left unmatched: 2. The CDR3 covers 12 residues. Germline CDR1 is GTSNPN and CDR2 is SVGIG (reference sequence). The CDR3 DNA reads TGTGCCTGGGGGACAGGGTTCTACGAGCAGTACTTC. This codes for CAWGTGFYEQYF.

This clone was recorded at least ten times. In nucleotides, the CDR3 is TGTGCCAGCAGCGGCACCCCACAGGGGGCAAACACCGGGGAGCTGTTTTTT. Translation: CASSGTPQGANTGELFF. This chain uses TRBV7-8 with TRBJ2-2; 9 bases fit TRBD1. Germline CDR1 is SGHVS and CDR2 is FQNEAQ. V lost 5 bases and J lost 2; bases outside the gene matches: 9. The CDR3 consists of 17 residues.

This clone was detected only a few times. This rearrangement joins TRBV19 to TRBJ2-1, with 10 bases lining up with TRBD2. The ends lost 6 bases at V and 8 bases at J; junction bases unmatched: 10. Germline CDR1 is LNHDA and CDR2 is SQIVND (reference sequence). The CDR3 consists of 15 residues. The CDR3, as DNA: TGTGCCAGTAGCACCGGGACTAGCGTCACTGATGAGCAGTTCTTC. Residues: CASSTGTSVTDEQFF.

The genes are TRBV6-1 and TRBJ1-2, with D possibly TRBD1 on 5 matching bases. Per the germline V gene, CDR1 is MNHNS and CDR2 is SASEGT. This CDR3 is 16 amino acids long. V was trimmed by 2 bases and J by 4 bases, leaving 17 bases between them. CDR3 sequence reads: CASSETVRAKTYGYTF. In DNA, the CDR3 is TGTGCCAGCAGTGAAACGGTCAGGGCGAAAACCTATGGCTACACCTTC.

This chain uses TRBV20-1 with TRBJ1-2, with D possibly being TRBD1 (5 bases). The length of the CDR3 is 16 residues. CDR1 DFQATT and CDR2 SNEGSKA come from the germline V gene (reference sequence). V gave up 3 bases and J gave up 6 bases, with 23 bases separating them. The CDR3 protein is CSASPRTSGQIHGYTF. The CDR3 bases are TGCAGTGCTAGTCCGAGGACGTCAGGGCAAATACATGGCTACACCTTC.

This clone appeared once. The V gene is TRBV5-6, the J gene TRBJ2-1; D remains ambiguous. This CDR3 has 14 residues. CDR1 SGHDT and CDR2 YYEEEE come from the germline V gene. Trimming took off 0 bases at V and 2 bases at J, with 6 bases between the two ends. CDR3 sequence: CASSLGQAYNEQFF. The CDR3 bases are TGTGCCAGCAGCTTGGGTCAGGCCTACAATGAGCAGTTCTTC.

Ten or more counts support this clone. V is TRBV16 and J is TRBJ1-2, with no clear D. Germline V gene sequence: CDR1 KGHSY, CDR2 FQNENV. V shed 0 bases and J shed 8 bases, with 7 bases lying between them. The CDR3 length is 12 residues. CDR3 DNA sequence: TGTGCCAGCAGCCAATCCGGTGTCGGCTACACCTTC. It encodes CASSQSGVGYTF. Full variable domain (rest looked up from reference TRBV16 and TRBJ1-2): GEEVAQTPKHLVRGEGQKAKLYCAPIKGHSYVFWYQQVLKNEFKFLISFQNENVFDETGMPKERFSAKCLPNSPCSLEIQATKLEDSAVYFCASSQSGVGYTFGSGTRLTVV.

Written as DNA, the CDR3 is TGTGCCAGCAGAGATAGGGGTGGCTATGGCTACACCTTC. Its protein is CASRDRGGYGYTF. This sequence joins TRBV6-5 and TRBJ1-2; the D gene is possibly TRBD1 (5 bases). Trimming took 6 bases from V and 4 from J, leaving 12 bases between them. Germline V gene sequence: CDR1 MNHEY, CDR2 SVGAGI. This CDR3 spans 13 amino acids.

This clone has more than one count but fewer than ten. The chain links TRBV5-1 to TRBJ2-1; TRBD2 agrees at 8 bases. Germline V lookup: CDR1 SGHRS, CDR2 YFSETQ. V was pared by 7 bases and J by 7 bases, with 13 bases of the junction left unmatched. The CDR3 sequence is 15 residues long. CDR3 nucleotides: TGCGCCAGCGGCCCGGGACTAGTCTTCTTGAATGAGCAGTTCTTC. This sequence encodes CASGPGLVFLNEQFF.

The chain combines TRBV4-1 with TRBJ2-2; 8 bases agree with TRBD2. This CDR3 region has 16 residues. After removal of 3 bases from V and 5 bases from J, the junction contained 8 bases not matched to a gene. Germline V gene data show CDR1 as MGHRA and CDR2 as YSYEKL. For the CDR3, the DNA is TGCGCCAGCAGCCAGGACGGGACTAGAGGGACCGGGGAGCTGTTTTTT. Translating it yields CASSQDGTRGTGELFF.

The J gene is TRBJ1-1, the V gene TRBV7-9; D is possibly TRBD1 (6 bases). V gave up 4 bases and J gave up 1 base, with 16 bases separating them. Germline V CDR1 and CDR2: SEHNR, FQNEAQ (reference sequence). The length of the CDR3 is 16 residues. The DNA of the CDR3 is TGTGCCAGCAGCTCCCTACAGGGTTTCGGGAACACTGAAGCTTTCTTT. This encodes CASSSLQGFGNTEAFF.

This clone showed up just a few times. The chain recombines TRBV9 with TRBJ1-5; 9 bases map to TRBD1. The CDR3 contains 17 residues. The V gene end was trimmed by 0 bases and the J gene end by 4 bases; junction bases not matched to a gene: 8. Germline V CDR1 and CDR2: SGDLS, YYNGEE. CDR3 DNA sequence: TGTGCCAGCAGCGTAGGTCCTGGGACAGGGCTTAATCAGCCCCAGCATTTT. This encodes CASSVGPGTGLNQPQHF. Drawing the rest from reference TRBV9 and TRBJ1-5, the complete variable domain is DSGVTQTPKHLITATGQRVTLRCSPRSGDLSVYWYQQSLDQGLQFLIQYYNGEERAKGNILERFSAQQFPDLHSELNLSSLELGDSALYFCASSVGPGTGLNQPQHFGDGTRLSIL.

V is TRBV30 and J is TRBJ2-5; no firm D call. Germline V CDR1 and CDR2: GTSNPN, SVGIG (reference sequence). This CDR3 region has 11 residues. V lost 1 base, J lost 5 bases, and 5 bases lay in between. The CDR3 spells CAWSGAETQYF. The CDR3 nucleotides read TGTGCCTGGAGTGGGGCCGAGACCCAGTACTTC.

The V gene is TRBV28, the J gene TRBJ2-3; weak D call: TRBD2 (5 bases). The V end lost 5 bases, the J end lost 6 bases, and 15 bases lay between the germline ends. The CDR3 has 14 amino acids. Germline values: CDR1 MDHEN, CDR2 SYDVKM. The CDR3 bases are TGTGCCAGCAGTCTCCCACCGCGGGCCGATACGCAGTATTTT. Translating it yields CASSLPPRADTQYF. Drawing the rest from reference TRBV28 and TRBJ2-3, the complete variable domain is DVKVTQSSRYLVKRTGEKVFLECVQDMDHENMFWYRQDPGLGLRLIYFSYDVKMKEKGDIPEGYSVSREKKERFSLILESASTNQTSMYLCASSLPPRADTQYFGPGTRLTVL.

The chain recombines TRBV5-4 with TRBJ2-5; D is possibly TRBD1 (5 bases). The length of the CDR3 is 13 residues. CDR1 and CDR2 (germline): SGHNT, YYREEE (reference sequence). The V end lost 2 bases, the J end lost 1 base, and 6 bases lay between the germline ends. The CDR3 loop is CASSFDSQETQYF. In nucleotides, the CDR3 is TGTGCCAGCAGCTTCGACAGCCAAGAGACCCAGTACTTC.

CDR3 loop: CASSTQGAGANVLTF. CDR3 DNA sequence: TGTGCCAGCAGTACACAGGGGGCTGGGGCCAACGTCCTGACTTTC. The chain joins TRBV6-5 to TRBJ2-6, with 8 bases fitting TRBD1. The CDR3 covers 15 residues. V dropped 5 bases and J dropped 2; count of bases not matched to a gene: 2. Germline assignment: CDR1 MNHEY and CDR2 SVGAGI.

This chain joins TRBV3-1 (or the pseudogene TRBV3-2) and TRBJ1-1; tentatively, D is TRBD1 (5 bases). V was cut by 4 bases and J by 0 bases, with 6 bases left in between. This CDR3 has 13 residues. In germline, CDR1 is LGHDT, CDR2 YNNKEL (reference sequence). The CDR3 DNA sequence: TGTGCCAGCAGCCCCAGGGTGAACACTGAAGCTTTCTTT. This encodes CASSPRVNTEAFF.

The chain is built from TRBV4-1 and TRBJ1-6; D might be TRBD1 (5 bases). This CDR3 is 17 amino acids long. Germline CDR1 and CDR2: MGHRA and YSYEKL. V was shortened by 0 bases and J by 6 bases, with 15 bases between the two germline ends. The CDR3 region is CASSQERTGGPNSPLHF. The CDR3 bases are TGCGCCAGCAGCCAAGAAAGGACCGGGGGACCTAATTCACCCCTCCACTTT.

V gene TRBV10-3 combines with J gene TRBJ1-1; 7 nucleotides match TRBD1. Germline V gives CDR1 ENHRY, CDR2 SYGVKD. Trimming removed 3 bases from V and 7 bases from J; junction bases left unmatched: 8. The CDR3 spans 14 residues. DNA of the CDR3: TGTGCCATCAGTGATACCGGGACAGTCCATGAAGCTTTCTTT. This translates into CAISDTGTVHEAFF.

CDR3 nucleotides: TGTGCCCGGGGACAGGGGGATTTTAGAGAGCAGTACTTC. It encodes CARGQGDFREQYF. This chain uses TRBV30 with TRBJ2-7; 11 nucleotides match TRBD1. Germline-derived CDR1 and CDR2 are GTSNPN and SVGIG (reference sequence). With V trimmed by 8 bases and J by 7 bases, 10 bases remained unmatched. This CDR3 region has 13 residues.

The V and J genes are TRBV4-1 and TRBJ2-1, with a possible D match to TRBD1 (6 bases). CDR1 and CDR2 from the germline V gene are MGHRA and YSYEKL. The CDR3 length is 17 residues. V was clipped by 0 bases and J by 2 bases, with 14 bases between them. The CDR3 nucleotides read TGCGCCAGCAGCCAAGATGGCCCAGGGGCTACCTACAATGAGCAGTTCTTC. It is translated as CASSQDGPGATYNEQFF.

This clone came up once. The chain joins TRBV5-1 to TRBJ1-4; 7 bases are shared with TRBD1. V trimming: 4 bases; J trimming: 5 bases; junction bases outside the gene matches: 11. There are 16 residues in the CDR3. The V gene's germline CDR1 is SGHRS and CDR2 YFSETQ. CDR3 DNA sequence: TGCGCCAGCAGCATATCGCCGGGACAGATAAATGAAAAACTGTTTTTT. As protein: CASSISPGQINEKLFF. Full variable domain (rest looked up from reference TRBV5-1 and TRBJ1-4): KAGVTQTPRYLIKTRGQQVTLSCSPISGHRSVSWYQQTPGQGLQFLFEYFSETQRNKGNFPGRFSGRQFSNSRSEMNVSTLELGDSALYLCASSISPGQINEKLFFGSGTQLSVL.

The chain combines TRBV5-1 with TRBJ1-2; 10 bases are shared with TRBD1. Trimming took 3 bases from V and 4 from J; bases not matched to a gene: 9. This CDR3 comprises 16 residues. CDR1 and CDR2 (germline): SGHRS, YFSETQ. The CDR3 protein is CASSWDRGRVSYGYTF. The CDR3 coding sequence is TGCGCCAGCAGCTGGGACAGGGGACGAGTGAGCTATGGCTACACCTTC.

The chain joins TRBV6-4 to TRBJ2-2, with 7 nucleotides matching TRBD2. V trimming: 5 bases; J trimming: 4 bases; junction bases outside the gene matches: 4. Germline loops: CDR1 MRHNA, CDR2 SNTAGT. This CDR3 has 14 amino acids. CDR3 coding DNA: TGTGCCAGCAGTCCAGCGGGACTCACCGGGGAGCTGTTTTTT. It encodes CASSPAGLTGELFF.

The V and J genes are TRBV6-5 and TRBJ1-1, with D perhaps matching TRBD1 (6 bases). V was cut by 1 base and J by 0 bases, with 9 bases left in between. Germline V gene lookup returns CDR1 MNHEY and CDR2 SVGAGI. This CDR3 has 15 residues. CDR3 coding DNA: TGTGCCAGCAGTTACTGGACAGAGCTGAACACTGAAGCTTTCTTT. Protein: CASSYWTELNTEAFF.

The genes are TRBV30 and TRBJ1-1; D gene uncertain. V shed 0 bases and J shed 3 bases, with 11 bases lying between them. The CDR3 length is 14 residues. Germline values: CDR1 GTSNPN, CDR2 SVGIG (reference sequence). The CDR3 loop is CAWSVLRLDTEAFF. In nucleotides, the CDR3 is TGTGCCTGGAGTGTACTTCGACTGGACACTGAAGCTTTCTTT.